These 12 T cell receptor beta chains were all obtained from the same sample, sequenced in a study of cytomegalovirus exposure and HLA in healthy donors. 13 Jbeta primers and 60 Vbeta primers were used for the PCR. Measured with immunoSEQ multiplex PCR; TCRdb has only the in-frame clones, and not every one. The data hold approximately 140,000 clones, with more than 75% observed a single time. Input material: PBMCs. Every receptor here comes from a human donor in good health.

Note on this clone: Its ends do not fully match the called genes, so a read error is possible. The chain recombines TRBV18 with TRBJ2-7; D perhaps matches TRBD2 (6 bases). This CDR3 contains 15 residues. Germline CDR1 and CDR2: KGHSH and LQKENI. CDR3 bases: TGTGCCAGCTCACCGTCAGTGGGACTGAACTACGAGCAGTGCTTC. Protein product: CASSPSVGLNYEQCF.

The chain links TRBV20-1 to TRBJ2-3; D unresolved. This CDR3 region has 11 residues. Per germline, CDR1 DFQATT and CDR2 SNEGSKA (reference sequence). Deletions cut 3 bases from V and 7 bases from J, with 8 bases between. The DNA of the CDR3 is TGCAGTGCTAGGTCGGTTAATACGCAGTATTTT. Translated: CSARSVNTQYF.

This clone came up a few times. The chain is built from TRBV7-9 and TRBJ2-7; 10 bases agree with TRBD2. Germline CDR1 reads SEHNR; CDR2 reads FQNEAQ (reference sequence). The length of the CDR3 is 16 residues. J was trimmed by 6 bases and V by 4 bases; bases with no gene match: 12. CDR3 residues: CASSWPTSGSAGEQYF. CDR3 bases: TGTGCCAGCAGCTGGCCGACTAGCGGGTCAGCCGGCGAGCAGTACTTC.

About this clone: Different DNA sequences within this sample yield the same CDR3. The chain's CDR3 is CSARAIYEQYF. The CDR3 DNA reads TGCAGTGCTAGGGCAATCTACGAGCAGTACTTC. The chain employs TRBV20-1 and TRBJ2-7, with D hard to call. This CDR3 contains 11 residues. With 3 bases removed from V and 3 bases from J, the gap between germline ends came to 6 bases. The V gene's germline CDR1 is DFQATT and CDR2 SNEGSKA (reference sequence).

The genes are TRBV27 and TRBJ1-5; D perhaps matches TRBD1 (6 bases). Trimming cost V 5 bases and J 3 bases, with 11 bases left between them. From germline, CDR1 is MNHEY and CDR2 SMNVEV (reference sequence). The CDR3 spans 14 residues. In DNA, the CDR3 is TGTGCCAGCAGTAATACAGGGAACAATCAGCCCCAGCATTTT. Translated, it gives CASSNTGNNQPQHF.

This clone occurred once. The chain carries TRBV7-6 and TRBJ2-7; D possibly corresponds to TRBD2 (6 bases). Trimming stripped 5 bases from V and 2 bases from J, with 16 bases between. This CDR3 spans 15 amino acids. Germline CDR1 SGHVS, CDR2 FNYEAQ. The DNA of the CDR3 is TGTGCCAGCAGCCCCGGACTAAAGAGCACCTACGAGCAGTACTTC. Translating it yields CASSPGLKSTYEQYF. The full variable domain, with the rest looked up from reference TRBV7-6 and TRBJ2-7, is GAGVSQSPRYKVTKRGQDVALRCDPISGHVSLYWYRQALGQGPEFLTYFNYEAQQDKSGLPNDRFSAERPEGSISTLTIQRTEQRDSAMYRCASSPGLKSTYEQYFGPGTRLTVT.

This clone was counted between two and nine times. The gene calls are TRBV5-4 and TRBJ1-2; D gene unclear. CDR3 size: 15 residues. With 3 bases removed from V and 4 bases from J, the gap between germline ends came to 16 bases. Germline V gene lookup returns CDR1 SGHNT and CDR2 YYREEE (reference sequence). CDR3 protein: CASSSLPRGSYGYTF. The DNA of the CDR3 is TGTGCCAGCAGCTCTCTTCCCCGCGGGAGCTATGGCTACACCTTC.

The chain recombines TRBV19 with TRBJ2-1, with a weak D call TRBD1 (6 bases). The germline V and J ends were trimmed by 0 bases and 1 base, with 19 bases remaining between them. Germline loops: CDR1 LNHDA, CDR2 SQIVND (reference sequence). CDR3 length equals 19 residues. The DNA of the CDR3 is TGTGCCAGTAGTATAGATCATAGTTGGACAGAGAATTCCTACAATGAGCAGTTCTTC. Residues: CASSIDHSWTENSYNEQFF. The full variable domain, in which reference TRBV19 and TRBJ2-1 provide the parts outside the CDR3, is DGGITQSPKYLFRKEGQNVTLSCEQNLNHDAMYWYRQDPGQGLRLIYYSQIVNDFQKGDIAEGYSVSREKKESFPLTVTSAQKNPTAFYLCASSIDHSWTENSYNEQFFGPGTRLTVL.

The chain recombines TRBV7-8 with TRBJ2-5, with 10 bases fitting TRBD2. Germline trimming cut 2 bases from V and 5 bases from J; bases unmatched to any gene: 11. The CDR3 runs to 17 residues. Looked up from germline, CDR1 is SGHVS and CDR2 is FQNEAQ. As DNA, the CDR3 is TGTGCCAGCAGCTTACCGCCTGAGCGGGAGGGCCGGGAGACCCAGTACTTC. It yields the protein CASSLPPEREGRETQYF.

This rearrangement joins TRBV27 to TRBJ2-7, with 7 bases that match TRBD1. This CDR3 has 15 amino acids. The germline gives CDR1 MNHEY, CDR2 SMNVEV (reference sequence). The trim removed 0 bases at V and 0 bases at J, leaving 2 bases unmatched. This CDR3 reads CASSLSRDSSYEQYF. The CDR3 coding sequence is TGTGCCAGCAGTTTATCACGGGACAGCTCCTACGAGCAGTACTTC.

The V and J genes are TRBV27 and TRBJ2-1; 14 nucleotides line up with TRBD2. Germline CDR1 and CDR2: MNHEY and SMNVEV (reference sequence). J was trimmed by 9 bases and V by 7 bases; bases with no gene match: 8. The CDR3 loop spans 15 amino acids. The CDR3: CASMGLAGVSGEQFF. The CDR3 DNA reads TGTGCCAGCATGGGACTAGCGGGAGTTTCGGGTGAGCAGTTCTTC.

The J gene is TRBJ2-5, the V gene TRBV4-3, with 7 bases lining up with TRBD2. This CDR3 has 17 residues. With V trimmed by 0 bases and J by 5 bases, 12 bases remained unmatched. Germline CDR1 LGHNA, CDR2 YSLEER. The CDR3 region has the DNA TGCGCCAGCAGCCAAGATGGTGGTGCGGGAGTGCTGGAGACCCAGTACTTC. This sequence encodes CASSQDGGAGVLETQYF.